This T cell receptor (beta chain) appears in the sequencing data of a study of shared clonotypes between healthy human individuals. On the study more broadly: A couple of female and a few male donors aged 18 to 49 were enrolled.

Generated by immunoSEQ multiplex PCR, the TCRdb table keeps only in-frame clones and is missing some. This table holds 980,000 or so clones, roughly 72% found once. This CDR3 has 14 amino acids. Trimming pared 1 base from V and 0 bases from J, leaving 7 bases between. Germline lookup yields CDR1 GTSNPN and CDR2 SVGIG (reference sequence). This rearrangement joins TRBV30 to TRBJ1-3, with D unclear. The sample taken for sequencing was memory CD4+ T cells sorted from blood. Subset: CD45RA-negative fraction. The sequence was obtained from a man aged 18 to 35 in good health. The CDR3 DNA reads TGTGCCTGGAGTGGCGCGAGCTCTGGAAACACCATATATTTT. This translates into CAWSGASSGNTIYF.